One sample yielded the 24 T cell receptor beta chains listed below, sequenced in a study of post-analysis software for immune sequencing data. The study's findings and limits: Included in a set of five TRBV segments more frequent in patients than controls were TRBV5-6, TRBV5-1 and TRBV20-1.

cDNA libraries for TCR beta contained unique molecular identifiers. TCRdb re-derived calls from the PCR reads in MiXCR, one entry per CDR3 protein. The sample consists of hundreds of thousands of distinct CDR3 sequences, approximately 60% of them appearing once. Antigens for these TCRs are unknown. Input material: blood. These receptors were collected from a girl aged 2-10 years with multiple sclerosis.

This chain links TRBV29-1 with TRBJ1-1, with 11 bases that match TRBD1. V gave up 7 bases and J gave up 1 base; unmatched junction bases: 8. Looked up from germline, CDR1 is SQVTM and CDR2 is ANQGSEA. This CDR3 spans 15 amino acids. The CDR3 DNA follows: TGCAGCGCTTTGGACAGGGGGCTTGGGAACACTGAAGCTTTCTTT. Translated, it gives CSALDRGLGNTEAFF. Full variable domain (missing parts from reference TRBV29-1 and TRBJ1-1): SAVISQKPSRDICQRGTSLTIQCQVDSQVTMMFWYRQQPGQSLTLIATANQGSEATYESGFVIDKFPISRPNLTFSTLTVSNMSPEDSSIYLCSALDRGLGNTEAFFGQGTRLTVV.

This clonotype was counted a few times. Written as DNA, the CDR3 is TGCAGTAAGGGGCTAGCGGTGGACAATGAGCAGTTCTTC. Translating gives CSKGLAVDNEQFF. The chain is built from TRBV20-1 and TRBJ2-1, with TRBD2 matching 7 bases. The CDR3 runs to 13 residues. Unmatched junction bases numbered 9, after V lost 8 bases and J lost 5 bases. In germline, CDR1 is DFQATT, CDR2 SNEGSKA (reference sequence).

With respect to this clonotype: Relative to the germline gene, one junction end is altered; a read error may explain this. This chain joins TRBV7-7 and TRBJ1-2; D is possibly TRBD1 (6 bases). The CDR3 covers 16 residues. Germline V CDR1 and CDR2: SSHAT, FNYEAQ (reference sequence). CDR3 sequence (DNA): TGTGCTAGCAGCAACCAGACCCAGGGGTTTTCCTATGGCTACACCTTC. It specifies CASSNQTQGFSYGYTF.

This clonotype was counted between two and nine times. The chain has TRBV5-1 and TRBJ2-1; TRBD2 aligns across 10 bases. The germline V gene encodes CDR1 SGHRS and CDR2 YFSETQ. This CDR3 comprises 16 residues. V lost 0 bases and J lost 6; bases outside the gene matches: 6. The CDR3 nucleotides read TGCGCCAGCAGCTTGGACCCTAGCGGGAGTACCAATGAGCAGTTCTTC. Residues: CASSLDPSGSTNEQFF.

The V and J genes are TRBV5-1 and TRBJ2-7, with 14 bases aligning to TRBD2. V was clipped by 6 bases and J by 2 bases; unmatched bases: 1. CDR1 and CDR2 (germline): SGHRS, YFSETQ. The CDR3 covers 14 residues. The CDR3 here is CASKGLAGAYEQYF. The CDR3 bases are TGCGCCAGCAAGGGACTAGCGGGAGCCTACGAGCAGTACTTC. The full variable domain, in which reference TRBV5-1 and TRBJ2-7 provide the parts outside the CDR3, is KAGVTQTPRYLIKTRGQQVTLSCSPISGHRSVSWYQQTPGQGLQFLFEYFSETQRNKGNFPGRFSGRQFSNSRSEMNVSTLELGDSALYLCASKGLAGAYEQYFGPGTRLTVT.

This sequence joins TRBV7-2 and TRBJ2-3, with 7 bases identical to TRBD2. Trimming at V came to 2 bases and at J to 2 bases, leaving 13 bases not matched to a gene. The CDR3 is 18 residues long. Germline V gene lookup returns CDR1 SGHTA and CDR2 FQGNSA. CDR3 DNA: TGTGCCAGCAGCTTACTGACTAGTGGGGGGGTCCTCACAGATACGCAGTATTTT. This translates into CASSLLTSGGVLTDTQYF. Combining the CDR3 with reference TRBV7-2 and TRBJ2-3 gives the whole variable domain GAGVSQSPSNKVTEKGKDVELRCDPISGHTALYWYRQSLGQGLEFLIYFQGNSAPDKSGLPSDRFSAERTGGSVSTLTIQRTQQEDSAVYLCASSLLTSGGVLTDTQYFGPGTRLTVL.

CDR3 DNA: TGTGCCAGCAGCTTAGATGGGGACTTAGAGACCCAGTACTTC. Translation: CASSLDGDLETQYF. The chain is built from TRBV7-2 and TRBJ2-7; tentatively, D is TRBD2 (6 bases). The J call is doubtful: the DNA matches TRBJ2-5 better. This CDR3 comprises 14 residues. Germline V lookup: CDR1 SGHTA, CDR2 FQGNSA.

The rearrangement links TRBV7-2 to TRBJ2-1; 10 positions match TRBD2. With 3 bases clipped from V and 7 bases from J, the junction kept 3 bases outside the gene matches. Germline assignment: CDR1 SGHTA and CDR2 FQGNSA. The CDR3 is made up of 14 amino acids. DNA for the CDR3: TGTGCCAGCAGCTTGCTACTAGCGGGGAATGAGCAGTTCTTC. Protein sequence: CASSLLLAGNEQFF.

The rearrangement uses TRBV6-5 and TRBJ1-6, with unresolved D. V was pared by 0 bases and J by 10 bases, with 13 bases between. The germline V gene has CDR1 MNHEY and CDR2 SVGAGI. The length of the CDR3 is 15 residues. In DNA form, the CDR3 reads TGTGCCAGCAGTTACTCGACGCCAGGAACCTCACCCCTCCACTTT. This gives the protein CASSYSTPGTSPLHF.

The chain has TRBV24-1 and TRBJ2-4; perhaps TRBD1 as D (5 bases). Germline CDR1 KGHDR, CDR2 SFDVKD. The CDR3 has 13 amino acids. The V end lost 10 bases, the J end lost 5 bases, and 14 bases lay between the germline ends. CDR3 protein: CATALTGENIQYF. The CDR3 DNA is TGTGCCACTGCCTTAACAGGAGAAAACATTCAGTACTTC.

This clonotype showed up just a few times. As DNA, the CDR3 is TGTGCCAGCAGCCACCCTCGTGTTCCCTCTAGCACAGATACGCAGTATTTT. Its protein is CASSHPRVPSSTDTQYF. J is TRBJ2-3 and V is TRBV7-9, with no clear D. This CDR3 spans 17 amino acids. Per the germline V gene, CDR1 is SEHNR and CDR2 is FQNEAQ (reference sequence). Trimming stripped 5 bases from V and 0 bases from J, with 18 bases between.

This clonotype was found a few times. The V call is TRBV6-5, the J call TRBJ2-7; a weak D match, TRBD2 (6 bases). V was pared by 10 bases and J by 4 bases, with 11 bases between. Germline loops: CDR1 MNHEY, CDR2 SVGAGI. CDR3 length: 11 residues. Written as DNA, the CDR3 is TGTGCCACTCAGGGAGGATACGAGCAGTACTTC. Amino acid sequence: CATQGGYEQYF.

The chain has TRBV10-2 and TRBJ1-2; D might be TRBD1 (6 bases). With 0 bases removed from V and 4 bases from J, the gap between germline ends came to 12 bases. The CDR3 totals 15 residues. The germline CDR1 and CDR2 sequences are WSHSY and SAAADI. In DNA, the CDR3 is TGCGCCAGCAGTGAGTCGGCAACAGGGACCTATGGCTACACCTTC. This gives the protein CASSESATGTYGYTF.

The chain couples TRBV4-1 to TRBJ2-1; D unclear. CDR1 is MGHRA and CDR2 is YSYEKL in the germline V gene. V was cut by 4 bases and J by 2 bases, with 12 bases left in between. The CDR3 sequence is 15 residues long. In nucleotides, the CDR3 is TGCGCCAGCAGCCTCCTAGGGTCCGCCTACAATGAGCAGTTCTTC. Residues: CASSLLGSAYNEQFF.

A few counts support this clonotype. The J gene is TRBJ2-7, the V gene TRBV4-2; no definite D call. V lost 0 bases, J lost 4 bases, and 10 bases lay in between. This CDR3 has 14 residues. Per the germline V gene, CDR1 is LGHNA and CDR2 is YNFKEQ. The CDR3 DNA reads TGTGCCAGCAGCCAAGAGGTAGGGAAATACGAGCAGTACTTC. The encoded protein is CASSQEVGKYEQYF.

The gene calls are TRBV29-1 and TRBJ2-1; D uncertain. The CDR3 is made up of 13 amino acids. Trimming cost V 4 bases and J 2 bases, with 9 bases left between them. From germline, CDR1 is SQVTM and CDR2 ANQGSEA. CDR3 nucleotides: TGCAGCGTTGCGGGTAAAGCCTACAATGAGCAGTTCTTC. Its translation: CSVAGKAYNEQFF.

This clonotype was observed a handful of times. The chain has TRBV7-9 and TRBJ2-1, with TRBD2 matching over 10 bases. CDR3 length: 15 amino acids. Germline V gives CDR1 SEHNR, CDR2 FQNEAQ (reference sequence). J gave up 9 bases and V 3 bases, and 8 bases lay outside the gene matches. The CDR3 bases are TGTGCCAGCAGCTTCCGAACTAGCGGGACTCCTGAGCAGTTCTTC. Translation: CASSFRTSGTPEQFF.

The rearrangement joins TRBV12-3 or TRBV12-4 to TRBJ1-2, with D unclear. Trimming shortened V by 7 bases and J by 7 bases, and 16 bases separated the two germline ends. This CDR3 is 13 amino acids long. Here the CDR3 reads CASTTLGLPGYTF. The CDR3 coding sequence is TGTGCCAGCACTACCCTTGGGCTGCCTGGCTACACCTTC.

This clonotype was seen a handful of times. The rearrangement links TRBV4-3 to TRBJ2-1; D ambiguous. This CDR3 has 15 residues. V lost 0 bases and J 0 bases, leaving 6 bases between the germline ends. The germline gives CDR1 LGHNA, CDR2 YSLEER. CDR3 coding DNA: TGCGCCAGCAGCCAAGAGGAGAGCTCCTACAATGAGCAGTTCTTC. It is translated as CASSQEESSYNEQFF.

This clonotype was seen a few times. The chain is built from TRBV29-1 and TRBJ1-1; weak D call: TRBD1 (5 bases). The germline V gene has CDR1 SQVTM and CDR2 ANQGSEA. Trimming took off 3 bases at V and 4 bases at J, with 12 bases between the two ends. The CDR3 totals 13 residues. This CDR3 is CSVDGTGSTEAFF. CDR3 in DNA: TGCAGCGTTGATGGGACGGGGAGCACTGAAGCTTTCTTT.

The rearrangement uses TRBV5-1 and TRBJ2-3; D may be TRBD2 (5 bases). V shed 5 bases and J shed 2 bases, with 12 bases lying between them. The CDR3 has 14 residues. Per germline, CDR1 SGHRS and CDR2 YFSETQ. CDR3: CASRIGINTDTQYF. DNA for the CDR3: TGCGCCAGCAGAATCGGGATAAACACAGATACGCAGTATTTT.

The genes are TRBV3-1 and TRBJ2-7, with 8 bases aligning to TRBD2. Germline-derived CDR1 and CDR2 are LGHDT and YNNKEL (reference sequence). CDR3 length equals 15 residues. V shed 4 bases, J shed 12 bases, and the junction held 17 bases outside the gene matches. CDR3 nucleotide sequence: TGTGCCAGCAGCCCGTCGGCGGGAGGCCCAATCCTCCGGTACTTC. It specifies CASSPSAGGPILRYF.

This chain connects TRBV27 to TRBJ2-4; 9 positions agree with TRBD2. The germline V gene has CDR1 MNHEY and CDR2 SMNVEV (reference sequence). V lost 3 bases to trimming and J lost 2 bases; unmatched junction nucleotides: 2. CDR3 size: 15 residues. CDR3 coding DNA: TGTGCCAGCAGTTTTAGCGGGAGTACCAAAAACATTCAGTACTTC. Encoded protein: CASSFSGSTKNIQYF.

The chain combines TRBV27 with TRBJ2-7, with 9 bases identical to TRBD1. The CDR3 is 14 residues long. With V trimmed by 8 bases and J by 5 bases, 10 bases remained unmatched. Germline CDR1 and CDR2: MNHEY and SMNVEV (reference sequence). CDR3 residues: CASGLTGGGNEQYF. The CDR3 nucleotides read TGTGCCAGCGGGCTGACAGGGGGTGGGAACGAGCAGTACTTC.